This paragraph covers one T cell receptor beta chain sequence. The sample is drawn from a study of CD8 T cells in Susac syndrome. With 0 bases removed from V and 4 bases from J, the gap between germline ends came to 15 bases. The germline V gene encodes CDR1 SEHNR and CDR2 FQNEAQ (reference sequence). This CDR3 spans 16 amino acids. RNA was extracted with the RNeasy kit, and a quantity of roughly 0.45 to 1 ug was reverse transcribed using random hexamers. Amplification of the TCR beta CDR3 was carried out by immunoSEQ multiplex PCR, which spanned a total of 54 Vbeta and 13 Jbeta segments. MiXCR, applied by TCRdb to the immunoSEQ multiplex PCR reads, yields one record per CDR3 protein. The table shows about 83,000 distinct CDR3 sequences, with approximately 96% occurring only once.

Sequenced input: CD8+ T cells from PBMCs. This sequence joins TRBV7-9 and TRBJ1-1; perhaps TRBD1 as D (5 bases). The clonotype was recovered from a human donor with Susac syndrome. The CDR3 DNA reads as TGTGCCAGCAGCTTAGCGAGGGGCACAGCTATCACTGAAGCTTTCTTT. This sequence encodes CASSLARGTAITEAFF.